A selection of T cell receptor beta chains follows, all from one sample in a study of beta chain bispecific antibodies for T cell cancers. These TCRs are of unknown antigen specificity. Via MiXCR, TCRdb re-called the 5' RACE reads, giving one row per CDR3 protein. Among some 17,000 distinct CDR3 sequences listed, about 1.9% were seen once. The sample comprised healthy donor T cells cultured with leukemia cells. The receptors stem from a human donor in good health. Some clones in this sample may be carry-over from other donors' samples. The CDR3 runs from the conserved cysteine through the conserved F or W. D genes are given only for firm matches. Clone size, where shown, is once, few, many, or a class for clones that have expanded.

D	size	V	J	DNA	CDR3
NA	medium-sized	TRBV27	TRBJ1-6	TGTGCCAGCAGTATAGGGTCTCGGTCACCCCTCCACTTT	CASSIGSRSPLHF
NA	medium-sized	TRBV6-5	TRBJ2-1	TGTGCCAGCCGCTTGGGGGGCCTGGGTGAGCAGTTCTTC	CASRLGGLGEQFF
NA	many	TRBV28	TRBJ1-3	TGTGCCAGCAGTGGCCCTGGGAACACCATATATTTT	CASSGPGNTIYF
TRBD1	many	TRBV7-8	TRBJ1-1	TGTGCCAGCAGCCCGACAGGGGACACTGAAGCTTTCTTT	CASSPTGDTEAFF
NA	many	TRBV11-2	TRBJ2-5	TGTGCCAGCAGCAAGGGGGGAGAGACCCAGTACTTC	CASSKGGETQYF
TRBD2	many	TRBV7-6	TRBJ2-2	TGTGCCAGCAGCTTAGTCGCGGGGGGGGACACCGGGGAGCTGTTTTTT	CASSLVAGGDTGELFF
NA	medium-sized	TRBV5-1	TRBJ2-7	TGCGCCAGCAGCTACGAGGGACTTTCCTACGAGCAGTACTTC	CASSYEGLSYEQYF
NA	many	TRBV20-1	TRBJ1-6	TGCAGTGCTAGGAATTACAGGGAAGGCTATAATTCACCCCTCCACTTT	CSARNYREGYNSPLHF
NA	many	TRBV6-1	TRBJ1-5	TGTGCCAGCAGTGAAATGGAGGCCCCAAATCAGCCCCAGCATTTT	CASSEMEAPNQPQHF
NA	many	TRBV4-1	TRBJ2-3	TGCGCCAGCAGCACAAGGGGGTGGGGGGATGGCACAGATACGCAGTATTTT	CASSTRGWGDGTDTQYF
TRBD1	many	TRBV2	TRBJ1-1	TGTGCCAGCAGTGAATATAGGACAGGGAATACTGAAGCTTTCTTT	CASSEYRTGNTEAFF
TRBD1	many	TRBV4-1	TRBJ2-7	TGCGCCAGCAGCCAAGATGGGACAGCTATCTCCTACGAGCAGTACTTC	CASSQDGTAISYEQYF
TRBD2	many	TRBV20-1	TRBJ2-4	TGCAGTGCTAGGCCTAGCGGGGGGACTAAAAACATTCAGTACTTC	CSARPSGGTKNIQYF
TRBD2	many	TRBV2	TRBJ2-1	TGTGCCAGCAGTGACCCTTTAGCGGGGGGAAACAATGAGCAGTTCTTC	CASSDPLAGGNNEQFF
NA	medium-sized	TRBV19	TRBJ2-2	TGTGCCAGTAGTACCCATCGACAGAATACCGGGGAGCTGTTTTTT	CASSTHRQNTGELFF
TRBD1	many	TRBV30	TRBJ2-1	TGTGCCTGGGCGGGGACAGGCTACAATGAGCAGTTCTTC	CAWAGTGYNEQFF
TRBD1	many	TRBV6-1	TRBJ1-1	TGTGCCAGCGGACAGGGACGGGACACTGAAGCTTTCTTT	CASGQGRDTEAFF
NA	many	TRBV19	TRBJ2-3	TGTGCCAGTAGTCTCCTCCCCGCAGATACGCAGTATTTT	CASSLLPADTQYF
TRBD1	many	TRBV2	TRBJ1-2	TGTGCCAGCAGTACCTCCCGGACAGGGTATGGCTACACCTTC	CASSTSRTGYGYTF
NA	few	TRBV5-1	TRBJ1-1	TGCGCCAGCAGCTTGGAGGGGCTGAACACTGAAGCTTTCTTT	CASSLEGLNTEAFF
TRBD1	many	TRBV5-1	TRBJ2-7	TGCGCCAGCAGCGTGACAGGGACAGAAGTCCACGAGCAGTACTTC	CASSVTGTEVHEQYF
TRBD2	many	TRBV6-1	TRBJ2-2	TGTGCCAGCAGGGAGGTCGGCGGGGGGCTCGGGGAGCTGTTTTTT	CASREVGGGLGELFF
NA	many	TRBV10-1	TRBJ2-5	TGCGCCAGCAGTGATTACCCAGGGGAGAACCAAGAGACCCAGTACTTC	CASSDYPGENQETQYF
TRBD1	many	TRBV19	TRBJ1-2	TGTGCCAGTAGCCCACAGACAGGGCATGGCTACACCTTC	CASSPQTGHGYTF
TRBD1	many	TRBV6-5	TRBJ2-7	TGTGCCAGCAGTTACCCCGACAGGGACGGTTCCTACGAGCAGTACTTC	CASSYPDRDGSYEQYF
NA	medium-sized	TRBV10-3	TRBJ2-3	TGTGCCATCGGGGTTAGCACAGATACGCAGTATTTT	CAIGVSTDTQYF
NA	many	TRBV24-1	TRBJ2-1	TGTGCCACCAGACCCGGGGCTGCCCTCTCCTACAATGAGCAGTTCTTC	CATRPGAALSYNEQFF
NA	few	TRBV7-8	TRBJ2-2	TGTGCCAGCAGCCCTGGGACGGTAGTCGGGGAGCTGTTTTTT	CASSPGTVVGELFF
NA	NA	TRBV12-3/TRBV12-4	TRBJ2-3	TGTGCCAGCAGTTTTGAGGGAGATACGCAGTATTTT	CASSFEGDTQYF
NA	many	TRBV20-1	TRBJ1-5	TGCAGTGCTAGAGATCCCAGGCCATGGGAGCCCCAGCATTTT	CSARDPRPWEPQHF
NA	many	TRBV10-2	TRBJ1-2	TGCGCCAGCAGTACGGGGGGAGCTAATGGCTACACCTTC	CASSTGGANGYTF